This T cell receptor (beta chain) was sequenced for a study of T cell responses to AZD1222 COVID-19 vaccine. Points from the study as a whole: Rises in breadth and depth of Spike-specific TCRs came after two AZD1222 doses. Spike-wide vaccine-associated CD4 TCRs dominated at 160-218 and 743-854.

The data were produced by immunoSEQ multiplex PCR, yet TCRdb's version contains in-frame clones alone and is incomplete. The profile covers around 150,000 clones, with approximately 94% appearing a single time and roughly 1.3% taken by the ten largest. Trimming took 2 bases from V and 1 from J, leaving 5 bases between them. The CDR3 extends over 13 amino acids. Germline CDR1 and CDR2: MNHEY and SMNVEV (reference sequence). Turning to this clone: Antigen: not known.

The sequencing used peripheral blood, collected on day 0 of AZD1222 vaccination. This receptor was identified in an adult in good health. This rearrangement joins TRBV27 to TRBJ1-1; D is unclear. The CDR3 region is CASSLTANTEAFF. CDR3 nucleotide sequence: TGTGCCAGCAGTTTAACAGCGAACACTGAAGCTTTCTTT.